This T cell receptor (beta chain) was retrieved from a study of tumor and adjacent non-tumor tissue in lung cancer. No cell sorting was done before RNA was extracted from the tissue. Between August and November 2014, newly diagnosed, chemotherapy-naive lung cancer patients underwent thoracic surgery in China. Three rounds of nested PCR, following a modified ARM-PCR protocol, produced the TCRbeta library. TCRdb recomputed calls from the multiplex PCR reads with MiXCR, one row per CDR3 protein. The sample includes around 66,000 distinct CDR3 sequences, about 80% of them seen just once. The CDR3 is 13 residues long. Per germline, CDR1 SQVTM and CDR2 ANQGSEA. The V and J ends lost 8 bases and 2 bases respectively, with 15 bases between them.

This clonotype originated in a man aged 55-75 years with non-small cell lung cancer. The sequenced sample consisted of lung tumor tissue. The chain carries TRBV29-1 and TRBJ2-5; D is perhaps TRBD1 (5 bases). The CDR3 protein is CSIETGLQETQYF. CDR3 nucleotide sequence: TGCAGCATCGAAACAGGTTTACAAGAGACCCAGTACTTC.